The source of this T cell receptor (beta chain) is a study of blood T cell repertoires in COVID-19. Germline lookup yields CDR1 SGHAT and CDR2 FQNNGV. CDR3 length: 14 amino acids. J lost 5 bases, V lost 5 bases, and 7 bases had no gene match. Measured with immunoSEQ multiplex PCR; TCRdb has only the in-frame clones, and not every one. The profile covers approximately 300,000 clones, with approximately 90% appearing a single time and 6.5% to 8% taken by the ten largest. The TCR originated in a woman in her twenties or thirties with COVID-19, enrolled during active disease. Sequenced sample: peripheral blood. V usage is TRBV11-2 and J usage is TRBJ2-3; 7 bases fit TRBD1. The CDR3 sequence is CASSPGPGGDTQYF. In DNA, the CDR3 is TGTGCCAGCAGCCCCGGACCAGGGGGAGATACGCAGTATTTT.